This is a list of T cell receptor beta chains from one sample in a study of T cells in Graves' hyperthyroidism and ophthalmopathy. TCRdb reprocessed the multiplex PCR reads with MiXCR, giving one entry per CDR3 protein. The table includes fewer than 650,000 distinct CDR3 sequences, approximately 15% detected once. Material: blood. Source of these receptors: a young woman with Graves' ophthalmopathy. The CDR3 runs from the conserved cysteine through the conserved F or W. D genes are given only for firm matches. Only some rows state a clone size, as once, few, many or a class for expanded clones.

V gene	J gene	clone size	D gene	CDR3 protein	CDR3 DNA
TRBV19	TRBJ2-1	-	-	CASTPLIGGNEQFF	TGTGCCAGTACCCCTCTTATAGGAGGGAATGAGCAGTTCTTC
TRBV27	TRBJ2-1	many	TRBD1	CASSYPGQPYNEQFF	TGTGCCAGCAGCTACCCGGGACAGCCCTACAATGAGCAGTTCTTC
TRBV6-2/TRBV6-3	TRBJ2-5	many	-	CASSTKSTDLGETQYF	TGTGCCAGCAGTACCAAGTCGACAGACCTCGGGGAGACCCAGTACTTC
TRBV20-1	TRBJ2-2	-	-	CSARHSDGNTGELFF	TGCAGTGCTAGACACTCGGACGGTAACACCGGGGAGCTGTTTTTT
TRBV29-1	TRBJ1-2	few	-	CSVPGLGLYGYTF	TGCAGCGTACCGGGGCTTGGGCTCTATGGCTACACCTTC
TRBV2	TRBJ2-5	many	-	CASIQGGGAMETQYF	TGTGCCAGCATCCAGGGTGGGGGGGCGATGGAGACCCAGTACTTC
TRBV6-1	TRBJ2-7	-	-	CASRLAGASYEQYF	TGTGCCAGCAGGCTGGCGGGGGCCTCCTACGAGCAGTACTTC
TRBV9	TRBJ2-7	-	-	CASSVDRLTGTYEQYF	TGTGCCAGCAGCGTGGATAGATTGACTGGAACCTACGAGCAGTACTTC
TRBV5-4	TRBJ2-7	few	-	CASSSGGRGHEQYF	TGTGCCAGCAGCTCAGGCGGGCGGGGGCACGAGCAGTACTTC
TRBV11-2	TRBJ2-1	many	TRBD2	CASSPIAGAADEQFF	TGTGCCAGCAGCCCCATAGCGGGAGCGGCCGATGAGCAGTTCTTC
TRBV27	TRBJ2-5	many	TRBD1	CASSSLRQGGRETQYF	TGTGCCAGCAGTTCCCTTCGACAGGGCGGTCGGGAGACCCAGTACTTC
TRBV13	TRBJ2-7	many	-	CASSLGRGVGEQYF	TGTGCCAGCAGCTTAGGCAGGGGAGTGGGTGAGCAGTACTTC
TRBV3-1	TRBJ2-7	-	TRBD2	CASSQEFIGLAVSYEQYF	TGTGCCAGCAGCCAAGAATTTATTGGACTAGCGGTCTCCTACGAGCAGTACTTC
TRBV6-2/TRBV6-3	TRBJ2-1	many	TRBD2	CASSYAGLPGGPYNEQFF	TGTGCCAGCAGTTACGCAGGGCTTCCGGGAGGGCCCTACAATGAGCAGTTCTTC
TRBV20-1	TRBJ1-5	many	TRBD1	CSARDDWDREVNGPQHF	TGCAGTGCTAGAGATGACTGGGACAGAGAAGTGAACGGGCCCCAGCATTTT
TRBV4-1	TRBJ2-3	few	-	CASSQNGLFQDTQYF	TGCGCCAGCAGCCAAAATGGACTTTTTCAGGATACGCAGTATTTT
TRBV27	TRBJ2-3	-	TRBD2	CASSPTTTSGRSTDTQYF	TGTGCCAGCAGTCCAACCACGACTAGCGGGAGAAGCACAGATACGCAGTATTTT
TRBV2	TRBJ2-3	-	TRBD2	CASSGGASGTHRTDTQYF	TGTGCCAGCAGTGGGGGGGCTAGCGGGACGCACCGCACAGATACGCAGTATTTT
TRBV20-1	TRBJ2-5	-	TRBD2	CSGLAVPETQYF	TGCAGCGGACTAGCGGTGCCCGAGACCCAGTACTTC
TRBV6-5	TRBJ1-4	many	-	CASSYGTKEKLFF	TGTGCCAGCAGTTACGGGACAAAAGAAAAACTGTTTTTT
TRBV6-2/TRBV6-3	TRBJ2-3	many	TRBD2	CASSYSPLDSGSPSDTQYF	TGTGCCAGCAGTTACTCTCCTCTGGATAGCGGGAGCCCATCAGATACGCAGTATTTT
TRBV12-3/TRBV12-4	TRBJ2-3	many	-	CASSPTELTDTQYF	TGTGCCAGCAGCCCGACGGAGCTCACAGATACGCAGTATTTT
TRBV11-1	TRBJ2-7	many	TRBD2	CASSLEAGGYEQYF	TGTGCCAGCAGCTTAGAAGCGGGAGGTTACGAGCAGTACTTC
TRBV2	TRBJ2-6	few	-	CASWGPSGANVLTF	TGTGCCAGCTGGGGGCCCTCTGGGGCCAACGTCCTGACTTTC
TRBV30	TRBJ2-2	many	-	CAWSVGGTGELFF	TGTGCCTGGAGTGTGGGGGGAACCGGGGAGCTGTTTTTT